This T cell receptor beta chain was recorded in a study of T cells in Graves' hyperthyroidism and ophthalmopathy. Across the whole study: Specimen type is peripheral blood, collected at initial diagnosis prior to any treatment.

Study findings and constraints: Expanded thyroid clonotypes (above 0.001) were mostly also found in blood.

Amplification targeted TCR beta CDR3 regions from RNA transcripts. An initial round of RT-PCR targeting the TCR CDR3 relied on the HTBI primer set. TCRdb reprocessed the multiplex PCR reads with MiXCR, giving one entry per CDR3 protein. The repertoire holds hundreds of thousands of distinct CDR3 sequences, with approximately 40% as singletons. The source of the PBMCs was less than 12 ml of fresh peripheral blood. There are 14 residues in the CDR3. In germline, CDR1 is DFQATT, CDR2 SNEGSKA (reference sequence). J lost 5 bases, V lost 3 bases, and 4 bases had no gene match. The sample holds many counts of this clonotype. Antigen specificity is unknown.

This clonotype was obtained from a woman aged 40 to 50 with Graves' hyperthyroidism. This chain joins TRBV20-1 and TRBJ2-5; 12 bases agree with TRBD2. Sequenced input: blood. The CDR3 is CSASLAGGWETQYF. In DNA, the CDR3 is TGCAGTGCTAGTCTAGCGGGGGGGTGGGAGACCCAGTACTTC.